These T cell receptor beta chains were read from a single sample in a study of T-cell memory formation after mild COVID-19. Each CDR3 protein is one row after TCRdb ran MiXCR on the 5' RACE reads. The table includes 100,000 to 150,000 distinct CDR3 sequences, about 17% detected once. The sequencing input was PBMCs or a T cell subset sorted from them (not recorded which). These receptors originate from a man younger than 35 who had mild COVID-19 (a few samples of this study predate the infection). Cell type and time point are not known. Each CDR3 is given with its conserved first and last residue. Each record gives: CDR3 length, J gene, clone size, V gene, D gene, CDR3 DNA, CDR3 protein. The D gene is left open where the match is weak. Rows may omit the clone size; those that give it use once, few, many or a size class.

>15|TRBJ2-1|many|TRBV10-3|TRBD2
TGTGCCATCAGTGAGTCGTCTAGCGGGGGGGATGAGCAGTTCTTC
CAISESSSGGDEQFF
>14|TRBJ1-5|.|TRBV2|.
TGTGCCAGCACCCGGGACACCGAGGGTCAGCCCCAGCATTTT
CASTRDTEGQPQHF
>18|TRBJ2-2|few|TRBV4-3|.
TGCGCCAGCAGCCAAGAGCAGGCCAGACCCTTGAACACCGGGGAGCTGTTTTTT
CASSQEQARPLNTGELFF
>14|TRBJ1-2|.|TRBV7-8|TRBD1
TGTGCCAGCAGCACAAACAGGGGCAACTATGGCTACACCTTC
CASSTNRGNYGYTF
>13|TRBJ1-1|.|TRBV12-3/TRBV12-4|.
TGTGCCAGCACCCTTCAGGGGAACACTGAAGCTTTCTTT
CASTLQGNTEAFF
>12|TRBJ2-7|.|TRBV25-1|.
TGTGCCAGCAGGCGGGACAACTACGAGCAGTACTTC
CASRRDNYEQYF
>12|TRBJ2-1|few|TRBV5-1|.
TGCGCCAGCAGGGACAGCCACAATGAGCAGTTCTTC
CASRDSHNEQFF
>12|TRBJ1-4|.|TRBV29-1|.
TGCAGCGTTGAGGGGGCGCGTGAAAAACTGTTTTTT
CSVEGAREKLFF
>12|TRBJ2-5|.|TRBV10-3|.
TGTGCCACCAAACACTCTCAAGAGACCCAGTACTTC
CATKHSQETQYF
>17|TRBJ2-2|.|TRBV4-2|.
TGTGCCAGCAGCCAAGTAACAAGGGGACGAAGTAGCGGGGAGCTGTTTTTT
CASSQVTRGRSSGELFF
>12|TRBJ2-7|.|TRBV11-3|TRBD1
TGTGCCAGCAGCTTAGGGGACAGCTACCAAGAGTTC
CASSLGDSYQEF
>13|TRBJ2-5|few|TRBV10-3|.
TGTGCCATCAATAGTGGGGGAGGAGAGACCCAGTACTTC
CAINSGGGETQYF
>13|TRBJ1-1|few|TRBV12-3/TRBV12-4|.
TGTGCCAGCAGTTTCGGCCAGGGAGGAGAAGCTTTCTTT
CASSFGQGGEAFF
>14|TRBJ2-5|.|TRBV6-5|.
TGTGCCAGCAGTGACGCCGGGACAAAGGAGACCCAGTACTTC
CASSDAGTKETQYF
>13|TRBJ2-1|.|TRBV24-1|.
TGTGCCACCCAGGGAACGTCTTACAATGAGCAGTTCTTC
CATQGTSYNEQFF
>14|TRBJ2-7|few|TRBV29-1|TRBD1
TGCAGCGTTGCCCCCGGCAGGGGGTCCTACGAGCAGTACTTC
CSVAPGRGSYEQYF
>16|TRBJ2-3|.|TRBV12-3/TRBV12-4|.
TGTGCCAGCAGTTTAGCTGGGGGTCCTAGCACAGATACGCAGTATTTT
CASSLAGGPSTDTQYF
>14|TRBJ2-7|few|TRBV5-1|.
TGCGCCAGCGGCGGCGGGACAGAATCCTACGAGCAGTACTTC
CASGGGTESYEQYF
>13|TRBJ2-3|many|TRBV7-2|.
TGTGCCAGCAGCTTCAGGGGCACAGATACGCAGTATTTT
CASSFRGTDTQYF
>14|TRBJ2-5|few|TRBV5-1|TRBD1
TGCGCCAGCAGCGAGGGACAGGGGGAAGAGACCCAGTACTTC
CASSEGQGEETQYF
>12|TRBJ2-2|.|TRBV2|.
TGTGCCAGCACCTTGAGCAGCGGGGAGCTGTTTTTT
CASTLSSGELFF
>14|TRBJ2-3|.|TRBV3-1|.
TGTGCCAGCAGCCACCCCTCTCGCACAGATACGCAGTATTTT
CASSHPSRTDTQYF
>15|TRBJ1-3|few|TRBV4-1|.
TGCGCCAGCAGCCAAACGGAGCAGACTGGAAACACCATATATTTT
CASSQTEQTGNTIYF
>16|TRBJ2-7|.|TRBV7-2|.
TGTGCCAGCAGCCTAGCCCCGGGGGGCCAGCCCTACGAGCAGTACTTC
CASSLAPGGQPYEQYF
>12|TRBJ2-7|many|TRBV11-2|.
TGTGCCAGCAGCTCCTCAGGTTACGAGCAGTACTTC
CASSSSGYEQYF
>14|TRBJ1-1|.|TRBV5-1|.
TGCGCCAGCAGCTTGGACAGGGCAGTCACTGAAGCTTTCTTT
CASSLDRAVTEAFF
>17|TRBJ1-6|.|TRBV7-2|.
TGTGCCAGCAGCTTCAGGACCAGTAGCTCCTATAATTCACCCCTCCACTTT
CASSFRTSSSYNSPLHF
>15|TRBJ2-4|many|TRBV15|TRBD1
TGTGCCACCAGCAACCTGGGACAGGGCGTAAACATTCAGTACTTC
CATSNLGQGVNIQYF
>15|TRBJ2-3|few|TRBV7-2|.
TGTGCCAGCAGCTTAGCAGCGACTAGCACAGATACGCAGTATTTT
CASSLAATSTDTQYF
>11|TRBJ2-1|.|TRBV7-2|.
TGTGCCAGCAGCCAGACTAGTGAGCAGTTCTTC
CASSQTSEQFF
>18|TRBJ1-4|.|TRBV7-9|TRBD1
TGTGCCAGCAGCCGACGGGGACAGGGGGTCGCGGGTAATGAAAAACTGTTTTTT
CASSRRGQGVAGNEKLFF
>14|TRBJ2-5|many|TRBV7-3|.
TGTGCCAGCAGCAAAAACAGGGACCAGGAGACCCAGTACTTC
CASSKNRDQETQYF
>18|TRBJ2-7|.|TRBV4-2|TRBD2
TGTGCCAGCAGCCAAGACTATGGGAGTGTACTAGCGGTCTACGAGCAGTACTTC
CASSQDYGSVLAVYEQYF
>15|TRBJ2-3|.|TRBV6-5|.
TGTGCCAGCAGTTACAGAGCGGGCATCACAGATACGCAGTATTTT
CASSYRAGITDTQYF
>14|TRBJ2-1|many|TRBV7-2|.
TGTGCCAGCAGCTTAGCGAGGGCCACGAGAGAGCAGTTCTTC
CASSLARATREQFF
>13|TRBJ1-2|once|TRBV29-1|.
TGCAGCGTTGTGTGGTCCTCTAACTATGGCTACACCTTC
CSVVWSSNYGYTF
>13|TRBJ2-2|few|TRBV2|TRBD2
TGTGCCAGCAACGGGGGGGGCACCGGGGAGCTGTTTTTT
CASNGGGTGELFF
>12|TRBJ1-1|.|TRBV11-2|TRBD1
TGTGCCAGCAGCCCAGACAGGGTACAAGCTTTCTTT
CASSPDRVQAFF
>16|TRBJ2-3|.|TRBV24-1|TRBD1
TGTGCCACCAGTGACACCGGGACAGGGGACACAGATACGCAGTATTTT
CATSDTGTGDTDTQYF
>15|TRBJ2-2|few|TRBV12-3/TRBV12-4|TRBD1
TGTGCCAGCAGTTTAGCGCTCAGGGGGCCCGGGGAGCTGTTTTTT
CASSLALRGPGELFF
>15|TRBJ1-1|few|TRBV7-9|.
TGTGCCAGCAGCTCCCGATTAGGGATGAACACTGAAGCTTTCTTT
CASSSRLGMNTEAFF
>14|TRBJ2-3|few|TRBV7-2|.
TGTGCCAGCAGCTTAGATTCCGGGGTGGATACGCAGTATTTT
CASSLDSGVDTQYF